This T cell receptor (beta chain) was captured in a study of identical twins. Points on this clonotype: As yet, its antigen is unknown.

Points from the study as a whole: Modelling underestimated the level of out-of-frame TCR alpha sharing observed in monozygotic twins.

TCRdb independently ran MiXCR on the 5' RACE reads; one entry per CDR3 protein. This sample has hundreds of thousands of distinct CDR3 sequences, with under 9% found just once. Germline loops: CDR1 SEHNR, CDR2 FQNEAQ (reference sequence). The CDR3 length is 13 residues. The same sample was also used in a study of yellow fever vaccine responses in identical twins.

The sequence was obtained from a woman aged 18-29 years in good health. The specimen was PBMCs. This rearrangement joins TRBV7-9 to TRBJ1-1; D perhaps matches TRBD1 (6 bases). The CDR3 nucleotides are TGTGGTAATTTACAGGTTGGACAGAGTGAAGCTTTCTTT. It is translated as CGNLQVGQSEAFF.